This T cell receptor beta chain is from a study of T cell changes during pregnancy in multiple sclerosis. Using immunoSEQ multiplex PCR, the repertoire was profiled, and TCRdb retains in-frame clones only, with some absent. In the table there are some 140,000 clones, roughly 96% of which are singletons. Germline-derived CDR1 and CDR2 are SGHNT and YYREEE (reference sequence). The ends lost 0 bases at V and 3 bases at J; junction bases unmatched: 5. The CDR3 totals 16 residues. This clone was seen only once. The J gene is TRBJ2-1, the V gene TRBV5-4, with TRBD1 matching over 8 bases. This receptor was obtained from a female donor with multiple sclerosis, enrolled in a pregnancy study. Sequenced here: peripheral blood, sampled after pregnancy. DNA for the CDR3: TGTGCCAGCAGCTTGGGGCGGACAGGGATCTACAATGAGCAGTTCTTC. Translating gives CASSLGRTGIYNEQFF.